The present T cell receptor (beta chain) was sequenced within a study of Ad26.COV2.S vaccination and SARS-CoV-2 variants. Concerning this clone: Its antigen remains unknown.

Sample treatment: roughly 18 received Ad26.COV2.S at low or high dose, single or two shots; 5 received placebo; per-sample allocation not given. Collection of the samples took place on day 63 after the first injection of vaccine or placebo. The vaccine delivered Wuhan-strain SARS-CoV-2 spike through an Ad26 vector. Broader study findings: Measurement of non-spike TCR breadth gave similar results in vaccine and placebo recipients.

Clones were sequenced by immunoSEQ multiplex PCR, and TCRdb holds only the in-frame ones, with some missing. The table has 250,000 or so clones, 87% seen once; the top ten hold roughly 3%. V lost 4 bases and J lost 0; bases outside the gene matches: 11. The germline V gene encodes CDR1 SGHRS and CDR2 YFSETQ. The CDR3 covers 18 residues. Sample: peripheral blood, taken in a trial of Ad26.COV2.S vaccine versus placebo. The source of this sequence is a person aged 18-60 years who received the Ad26.COV2.S COVID-19 vaccine or a placebo. V gene TRBV5-1 combines with J gene TRBJ2-3, with 10 bases that match TRBD1. CDR3 in DNA: TGCGCCAGCAGCACCACCGGGACAGGGGCTCATAGCACAGATACGCAGTATTTT. Protein sequence: CASSTTGTGAHSTDTQYF.